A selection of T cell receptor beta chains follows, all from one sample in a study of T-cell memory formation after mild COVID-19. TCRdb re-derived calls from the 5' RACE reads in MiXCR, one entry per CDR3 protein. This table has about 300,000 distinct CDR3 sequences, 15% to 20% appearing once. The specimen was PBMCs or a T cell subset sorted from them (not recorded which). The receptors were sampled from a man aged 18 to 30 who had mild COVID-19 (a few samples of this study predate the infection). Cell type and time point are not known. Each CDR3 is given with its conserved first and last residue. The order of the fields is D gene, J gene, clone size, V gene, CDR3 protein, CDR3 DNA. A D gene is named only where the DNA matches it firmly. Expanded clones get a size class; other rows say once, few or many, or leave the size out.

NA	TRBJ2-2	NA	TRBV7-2	CASSLKGRGTTGNGELFF	TGTGCCAGCAGCTTAAAGGGCAGGGGAACCACAGGGAACGGGGAGCTGTTTTTT
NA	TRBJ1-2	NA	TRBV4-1	CASSQDLLNYGYTF	TGCGCCAGCAGCCAAGATTTGCTGAACTATGGCTACACCTTC
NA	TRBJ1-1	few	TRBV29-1	CSVVWGQEAFF	TGCAGCGTTGTCTGGGGACAAGAAGCTTTCTTT
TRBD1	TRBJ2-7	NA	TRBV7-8	CASSFLPGQGTYEQYF	TGTGCCAGCAGCTTTCTCCCGGGACAGGGGACCTACGAGCAGTACTTC
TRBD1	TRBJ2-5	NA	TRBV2	CASRKQGRQTQYF	TGTGCCAGCAGGAAACAGGGGCGGCAGACCCAGTACTTC
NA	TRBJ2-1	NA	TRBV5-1	CASSWPLGVDEQFF	TGCGCCAGCAGCTGGCCCCTCGGGGTGGATGAGCAGTTCTTC
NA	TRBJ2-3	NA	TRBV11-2	CASSPSQDTQYF	TGTGCCAGCAGCCCGAGCCAGGATACGCAGTATTTT
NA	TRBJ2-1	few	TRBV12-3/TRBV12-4	CASTREGLVSEQFF	TGTGCCAGCACCCGAGAGGGGCTAGTAAGTGAGCAGTTCTTC
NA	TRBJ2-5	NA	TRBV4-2	CASSQDRTQETQYF	TGTGCCAGCAGCCAAGATCGGACCCAGGAGACCCAGTACTTC
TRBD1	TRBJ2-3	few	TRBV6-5	CASSPDRVDPGTQYF	TGTGCCAGCAGCCCCGACAGGGTCGACCCTGGTACGCAGTATTTT
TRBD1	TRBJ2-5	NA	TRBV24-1	CATSEMDRGRQETQYF	TGTGCCACCAGTGAGATGGACAGGGGGAGACAAGAAACCCAGTACTTC
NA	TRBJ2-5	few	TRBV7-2	CASSAQAVETQYF	TGTGCCAGCAGCGCCCAAGCTGTGGAGACCCAGTACTTC
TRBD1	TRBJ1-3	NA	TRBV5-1	CASSWTGAGNTIYF	TGCGCCAGCAGCTGGACAGGGGCTGGAAACACCATATATTTT
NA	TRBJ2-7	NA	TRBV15	CATSRDNSYEQYF	TGTGCCACCAGCAGAGATAACTCCTACGAGCAGTACTTC
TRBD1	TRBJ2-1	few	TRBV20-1	CRDRDRGYNEQFF	TGCAGGGACCGGGACAGGGGTTACAATGAGCAGTTCTTC
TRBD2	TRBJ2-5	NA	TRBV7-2	CASSLTRGSETQYF	TGTGCCAGCAGCTTAACGCGGGGGTCTGAGACCCAGTACTTC
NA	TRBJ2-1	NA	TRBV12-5	CASGLSGYHEQFF	TGTGCTAGTGGTTTGTCGGGGTATCATGAGCAGTTCTTC
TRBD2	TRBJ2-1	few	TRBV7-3	CASSKGLADYNEQFF	TGTGCCAGCAGCAAAGGACTAGCGGATTACAATGAGCAGTTCTTC
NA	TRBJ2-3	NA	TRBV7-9	CASSLGTAQYF	TGTGCCAGCAGCCTCGGGACTGCGCAGTATTTT
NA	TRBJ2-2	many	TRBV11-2	CASSRTSSNTGELFF	TGTGCCAGCAGCAGAACTAGCTCTAACACCGGGGAGCTGTTTTTT
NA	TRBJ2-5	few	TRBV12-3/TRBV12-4	CASSLLPGGLEETQYF	TGTGCCAGCAGCCTCCTCCCGGGGGGCCTCGAAGAGACCCAGTACTTC
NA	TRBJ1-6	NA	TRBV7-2	CGTAGNNSPLHF	TGTGGCACTGCGGGAAATAATTCACCCCTCCACTTT
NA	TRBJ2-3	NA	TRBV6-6	CASSYSNTQYF	TGTGCCAGCAGTTACTCGAATACGCAGTATTTT
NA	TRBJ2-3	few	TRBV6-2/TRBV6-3	CASRPTTDTQYF	TGTGCCAGCAGACCGACCACAGATACGCAGTATTTT
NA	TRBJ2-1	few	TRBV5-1	CASSSDKFYNEQFF	TGCGCCAGCAGCTCGGACAAATTCTACAATGAGCAGTTCTTC
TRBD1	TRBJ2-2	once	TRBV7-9	CASSPPRATGANTGELFF	TGTGCCAGCAGCCCACCCCGCGCGACAGGGGCGAACACCGGGGAGCTGTTTTTT
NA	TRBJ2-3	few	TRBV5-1	CASSSWKDTQYF	TGCGCCAGCAGCTCCTGGAAGGATACGCAGTATTTT
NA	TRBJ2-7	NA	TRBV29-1	CSASRVDEQYF	TGCAGCGCCTCCAGGGTCGACGAGCAGTACTTC